The 2 T cell receptor beta chains below were found in one sample sequenced in a study of blood T cell repertoires in COVID-19. Clones were read by immunoSEQ multiplex PCR, and TCRdb kept only the in-frame ones, dropping some. Of approximately 150,000 clones in the sample, around four fifths are singletons; the top ten hold 6.2%. The sequencing sample was made of PBMCs or T cells enriched from blood (not recorded which). Receptors were obtained from a woman aged 40-49 years who had recovered from COVID-19.

This clone was detected only once. This sequence joins TRBV11-2 and TRBJ1-2, with unresolved D. The CDR3 consists of 14 residues. Deletions cut 1 base from V and 5 bases from J, with 11 bases between. Germline CDR1 reads SGHAT; CDR2 reads FQNNGV. DNA for the CDR3: TGTGCCAGCAGCTTAGGGAGAGGCGGGTATGGCTACACCTTC. Translated, it gives CASSLGRGGYGYTF.

On this clone: Within the sample, other DNA sequences also encode this same CDR3. The J gene is TRBJ1-2, the V gene TRBV5-1; 10 positions agree with TRBD1. CDR1 is SGHRS, CDR2 YFSETQ, per germline. The ends lost 4 bases at V and 8 bases at J; junction bases unmatched: 5. The CDR3 is made up of 13 amino acids. The CDR3 DNA is TGCGCCAGCAGCCCCGGGACAGGGGTAGGCTACACCTTC. Translated: CASSPGTGVGYTF.